This T cell receptor (beta chain) appears in the sequencing data of a study of blood T cell repertoires in COVID-19. Study background: Both acute and convalescent COVID-19 samples were obtained from the United States, Italy and Spain. Sources were T cells, B-cell-depleted T cells, or PBMCs; the material itself was cDNA or gDNA.

Methods used by the authors: Estimation of nucleated cell counts was performed using reference gene primer amplification. The method was immunoSEQ multiplex PCR; TCRdb's version includes in-frame clones alone and lacks a portion of them. V, J and clone size reflect that table, while D and trimming were determined from the DNA. Of more than 85,000 clones in the sample, 83% were seen once. Germline CDR1 LGHNA, CDR2 YSLEER. V lost 0 bases to trimming and J lost 3 bases, with 18 bases between them. The CDR3 length is 18 residues. The rearrangement links TRBV4-3 to TRBJ2-1, with D perhaps TRBD2 (5 bases). The sequence was obtained from an older woman with acute or convalescent COVID-19. The specimen sequenced was peripheral blood. For the CDR3, the DNA is TGCGCCAGCAGCCAAGAGCGAGTTAAGCGGTCGTACTACAATGAGCAGTTCTTC. This encodes CASSQERVKRSYYNEQFF.